Presented here are 14 T cell receptor beta chains from one specimen sequenced in a study of brain T cells in children with intractable seizures. Using immunoSEQ multiplex PCR, the repertoire was profiled, and TCRdb retains in-frame clones only, with some absent. The sample holds approximately 330,000 clones; over 90% are singletons and the top ten take approximately 5%. Regarding time point: blood from clinic visit 5 months post-surgery; TSC patient then seizure free. The sequencing here drew on peripheral blood, taken 4 to 5 months after surgery. These receptors were obtained from a boy under three years old with tuberous sclerosis and intractable seizures.

The chain combines TRBV27 with TRBJ1-1, with 12 positions matching TRBD1. Germline lookup yields CDR1 MNHEY and CDR2 SMNVEV (reference sequence). With V trimmed by 7 bases and J by 8 bases, 11 bases remained unmatched. This CDR3 contains 15 residues. CDR3 loop: CASTRYGTGGTEAFF. The CDR3 DNA sequence: TGTGCCAGCACCAGATACGGGACAGGGGGCACAGAAGCTTTCTTT.

This chain connects TRBV19 to TRBJ1-2; D is possibly TRBD1 (6 bases). V lost 3 bases and J 8 bases, leaving 25 bases between the germline ends. This CDR3 is 17 amino acids long. CDR1 and CDR2 from the germline V gene are LNHDA and SQIVND (reference sequence). CDR3: CASSIEARDTFPRGYTF. CDR3 nucleotide sequence: TGTGCCAGTAGTATTGAGGCCCGGGACACCTTTCCACGGGGCTACACCTTC. The full variable domain, completed using reference TRBV19 and TRBJ1-2, is DGGITQSPKYLFRKEGQNVTLSCEQNLNHDAMYWYRQDPGQGLRLIYYSQIVNDFQKGDIAEGYSVSREKKESFPLTVTSAQKNPTAFYLCASSIEARDTFPRGYTFGSGTRLTVV.

This rearrangement joins TRBV29-1 to TRBJ2-1; TRBD2 matches 9 bases. CDR1 and CDR2 from the germline V gene are SQVTM and ANQGSEA. V lost 7 bases, J lost 0 bases, and 7 bases stayed unmatched. CDR3 size: 15 residues. CDR3 sequence (DNA): TGCAGCGGGGTGACTAGCGGCCTCTCCTACAATGAGCAGTTCTTC. This translates into CSGVTSGLSYNEQFF.

This clone showed up just once. CDR3 residues: CASKRIEQGGEAFF. The CDR3 bases are TGTGCCAGCAAGAGGATTGAGCAAGGGGGTGAAGCTTTCTTT. The J gene is TRBJ1-1, the V gene TRBV27; a weak D match, TRBD1 (6 bases). CDR1 MNHEY and CDR2 SMNVEV come from the germline V gene (reference sequence). The ends were cut back, 7 bases at V and 7 bases at J, with 19 bases in the middle. The CDR3 covers 14 residues.

The chain employs TRBV4-1 and TRBJ2-6; D unresolved. The CDR3 consists of 14 residues. The V and J ends lost 3 bases and 0 bases respectively, with 3 bases between them. Germline values: CDR1 MGHRA, CDR2 YSYEKL. CDR3 sequence: CASSQNSGANVLTF. DNA of the CDR3: TGCGCCAGCAGCCAGAACTCTGGGGCCAACGTCCTGACTTTC.

The J gene is TRBJ1-1, the V gene TRBV10-2; weak D call: TRBD1 (6 bases). The germline V gene has CDR1 WSHSY and CDR2 SAAADI. V was shortened by 6 bases and J by 8 bases, with 16 bases between the two germline ends. The length of the CDR3 is 13 residues. The CDR3 here is CASRQRGGPEAFF. Written as DNA, the CDR3 is TGCGCCAGCAGACAGAGGGGGGGTCCCGAAGCTTTCTTT.

Regarding this clone: The same CDR3 can be traced to other DNA sequences in this sample. The V call is TRBV28, the J call TRBJ2-5, with 8 bases identical to TRBD2. The CDR3 is 13 residues long. V was clipped by 9 bases and J by 1 base; unmatched bases: 4. CDR1 is MDHEN and CDR2 is SYDVKM in the germline V gene. DNA of the CDR3: TGTGCCAGTAGCCGGGGGGGCCAAGAGACCCAGTACTTC. Translating gives CASSRGGQETQYF.

The chain uses TRBV27 and TRBJ1-4; D might be TRBD1 (5 bases). Trimming left V 0 bases short and J 4 bases short, with 9 bases between. This CDR3 is 15 amino acids long. Looked up from germline, CDR1 is MNHEY and CDR2 is SMNVEV (reference sequence). CDR3 sequence: CASSLSYRNNEKLFF. The DNA for the CDR3 is TGTGCCAGCAGTTTATCTTACAGGAATAATGAAAAACTGTTTTTT.

The CDR3 DNA is TGTGCCAGCAGTTACGAGGACAGAGACTACGAGCAGTACTTC. It translates to CASSYEDRDYEQYF. The rearrangement uses TRBV6-2 or TRBV6-3 and TRBJ2-7; D might be TRBD1 (6 bases). Germline CDR1 MNHEY, CDR2 SVGEGT. V shed 2 bases and J shed 3 bases, with 11 bases lying between them. The length of the CDR3 is 14 residues.

The gene calls are TRBV7-3 and TRBJ1-2, with D hard to call. Looked up from germline, CDR1 is SGHTA and CDR2 is FQGTGA. This CDR3 has 15 amino acids. Trimming shortened V by 2 bases and J by 0 bases, and 10 bases separated the two germline ends. CDR3 nucleotides: TGTGCCAGCAGCTTATACGCCTTAGCTAACTATGGCTACACCTTC. Its translation: CASSLYALANYGYTF.

This rearrangement joins TRBV18 to TRBJ1-3; D might be TRBD1 (6 bases). The V gene lost 4 bases and the J gene lost 0 bases, with 10 bases spanning the gap. The CDR3 is 15 residues long. Germline values: CDR1 KGHSH, CDR2 LQKENI. The CDR3 region is CASSRGGSSGNTIYF. The CDR3, as DNA: TGTGCCAGCTCACGAGGGGGTTCCTCTGGAAACACCATATATTTT.

V usage is TRBV19 and J usage is TRBJ1-1; D is undetermined. V lost 1 base and J lost 1, with 7 bases in between. The CDR3 runs 14 residues. CDR1 is LNHDA, CDR2 SQIVND, per germline (reference sequence). The CDR3 sequence is CASSIGRKNTEAFF. DNA of the CDR3: TGTGCCAGTAGTATAGGACGGAAGAACACTGAAGCTTTCTTT.

This chain uses TRBV10-1 with TRBJ2-3; maybe TRBD2 (6 bases). This CDR3 is built from 16 residues. Germline V gene lookup returns CDR1 WNHNN and CDR2 SYGVQD (reference sequence). The V end was cut by 0 bases, the J end by 0 bases, with 10 bases between. The DNA of the CDR3 is TGCGCCAGCAGTGAGTCCGAGCTAGCGAGCACAGATACGCAGTATTTT. Encoded protein: CASSESELASTDTQYF.

This chain links TRBV30 with TRBJ2-3; 11 nucleotides agree with TRBD2. CDR1 GTSNPN and CDR2 SVGIG come from the germline V gene (reference sequence). With V trimmed by 3 bases and J by 6 bases, 8 bases remained unmatched. The CDR3 length is 15 residues. The CDR3 sequence: CAWSAGTSGADTQYF. The CDR3 DNA follows: TGTGCCTGGAGCGCGGGGACTAGCGGCGCGGATACGCAGTATTTT.